The 27 T cell receptor beta chains below were found in one sample sequenced in a study of OX40 agonist ivuxolimab in advanced cancers. Assay: immunoSEQ multiplex PCR; the TCRdb copy retains only in-frame clones and omits some. The sample has 35,000 or so clones, more than 75% seen once. Material: CD4+ or CD8+ T cells sorted from blood, obtained in a trial of the OX40 agonist ivuxolimab. The receptors come from an adult with an advanced solid tumor such as melanoma, head and neck, liver or kidney cancer.

For this clone: The junction shows a germline mismatch at one end, possibly a read error. V usage is TRBV28 and J usage is TRBJ1-5; weak D call: TRBD1 (6 bases). There are 11 residues in the CDR3. CDR1 and CDR2 from the germline V gene are MDHEN and SYDVKM. CDR3 coding DNA: TGTGCCAGCCGGACAGTAGGAAATCTGTATTTT. Amino acids: CASRTVGNLYF.

The chain combines TRBV7-3 with TRBJ2-5; 9 nucleotides align to TRBD1. The CDR3 spans 14 residues. Trimming at V came to 5 bases and at J to 4 bases, leaving 5 bases not matched to a gene. The germline V gene has CDR1 SGHTA and CDR2 FQGTGA. CDR3 nucleotides: TGTGCCAGCAGCCCCGGGACAGGGTTAGAGACCCAGTACTTC. This translates into CASSPGTGLETQYF. Based on the CDR3 plus reference TRBV7-3 and TRBJ2-5, the full variable domain is GAGVSQTPSNKVTEKGKYVELRCDPISGHTALYWYRQSLGQGPEFLIYFQGTGAADDSGLPNDRFFAVRPEGSVSTLKIQRTERGDSAVYLCASSPGTGLETQYFGPGTRLLVL.

The chain employs TRBV18 and TRBJ1-3, with D possibly being TRBD1 (6 bases). Trimming shortened V by 3 bases and J by 0 bases, and 15 bases separated the two germline ends. CDR3 length: 17 amino acids. Germline assignment: CDR1 KGHSH and CDR2 LQKENI. The DNA for the CDR3 is TGTGCCAGCTCACCCCCCCAGGGGTTAACCTCTGGAAACACCATATATTTT. Translation: CASSPPQGLTSGNTIYF.

This CDR3 is CASSPGQGTAQHF. DNA for the CDR3: TGTGCCAGCTCACCGGGACAGGGGACCGCCCAGCATTTT. The chain carries TRBV18 and TRBJ1-5; TRBD1 matches 10 bases. V shed 3 bases, J shed 11 bases, and the junction held 4 bases outside the gene matches. CDR1 and CDR2 (germline): KGHSH, LQKENI. This CDR3 has 13 residues.

This clone has a handful of counts. This chain joins TRBV9 and TRBJ1-1; possible D gene TRBD1, 5 bases. V lost 2 bases and J lost 3, with 8 bases in between. This CDR3 has 13 residues. The germline gives CDR1 SGDLS, CDR2 YYNGEE. For the CDR3, the DNA is TGTGCCAGCAGCGTTTGGGGCCACACTGAAGCTTTCTTT. The encoded protein is CASSVWGHTEAFF.

The gene calls are TRBV6-1 and TRBJ1-6; 9 bases are a match to TRBD1. Germline V gene lookup returns CDR1 MNHNS and CDR2 SASEGT. This CDR3 has 14 amino acids. The ends lost 7 bases at V and 7 bases at J; junction bases unmatched: 5. The CDR3 coding sequence is TGTGCCAGCATCATTGGACAGGGGAATTCACCCCTCCACTTT. It codes for CASIIGQGNSPLHF.

The rearrangement joins TRBV5-6 to TRBJ2-7; D is unresolved. The CDR3 has 11 residues. Trimming left V 0 bases short and J 4 bases short, with 2 bases between. Germline assignment: CDR1 SGHDT and CDR2 YYEEEE. CDR3: CASSLEYEQYF. As DNA, the CDR3 is TGTGCCAGCAGCTTGGAATACGAGCAGTACTTC.

This clone was seen once. The chain uses TRBV5-1 and TRBJ1-1; D unresolved. The CDR3 covers 16 residues. Germline values: CDR1 SGHRS, CDR2 YFSETQ. The ends were cut back, 0 bases at V and 4 bases at J, with 16 bases in the middle. The chain's CDR3 is CASSLGYVAGITEAFF. DNA for the CDR3: TGCGCCAGCAGCTTGGGTTACGTCGCGGGGATCACTGAAGCTTTCTTT.

The chain employs TRBV6-5 and TRBJ1-2; 8 nucleotides line up with TRBD1. The junction had 4 bases not matched to a gene; V was cut back by 6 bases and J by 7 bases. The CDR3 is 12 residues long. Germline V gives CDR1 MNHEY, CDR2 SVGAGI. The chain's CDR3 is CASSPDRAGYTF. The CDR3 bases are TGTGCCAGCAGCCCGGACAGGGCTGGCTACACCTTC.

The chain has TRBV19 and TRBJ2-6; D perhaps matches TRBD1 (6 bases). The V end lost 5 bases, the J end lost 0 bases, and 11 bases lay between the germline ends. CDR3 length: 16 amino acids. Germline CDR1 and CDR2: LNHDA and SQIVND (reference sequence). CDR3 sequence (DNA): TGTGCCAGTAGTCTCCAGGGGTACTCTGGGGCCAACGTCCTGACTTTC. Residues: CASSLQGYSGANVLTF.

The J gene is TRBJ1-5, the V gene TRBV11-2; D remains unclear. From germline, CDR1 is SGHAT and CDR2 FQNNGV. Between the trimmed V and J ends, which lost 0 bases and 1 base, there was a span of 4 bases. This CDR3 region has 14 residues. The CDR3: CASSLERSNQPQHF. As DNA, the CDR3 is TGTGCCAGCAGCTTAGAGAGGAGCAATCAGCCCCAGCATTTT.

The chain has TRBV7-9 and TRBJ2-7, with 10 bases fitting TRBD1. This CDR3 contains 15 residues. Germline CDR1 is SEHNR and CDR2 is FQNEAQ (reference sequence). Germline trimming cut 2 bases from V and 4 bases from J; bases unmatched to any gene: 5. CDR3 loop: CASSLMGGQGYEQYF. Here the CDR3 DNA reads TGTGCCAGCAGCTTAATGGGGGGACAGGGGTACGAGCAGTACTTC.

Regarding this clone: A read error may account for a junction end that differs from germline. The V call is TRBV29-1, the J call TRBJ2-1; 7 nucleotides agree with TRBD2. CDR3 length: 14 residues. Germline CDR1 is SQVTM and CDR2 is ANQGSEA. The CDR3 loop reads CSVEGLESYNEQFF. CDR3 nucleotide sequence: TGCAGCGTGGAAGGACTAGAGTCCTACAATGAGCAGTTCTTC.

This clone has a single count. DNA of the CDR3: TGTGCCAGCAGCCTCAGGGGAGACAATCAGCCCCAGCATTTT. This gives the protein CASSLRGDNQPQHF. This chain links TRBV5-4 with TRBJ1-5, with D perhaps TRBD1 (6 bases). The CDR3 length is 14 residues. From germline, CDR1 is SGHNT and CDR2 YYREEE (reference sequence). Trimming removed 4 bases at V and 3 bases at J, with 11 bases between.

This chain uses TRBV9 with TRBJ1-4, with 8 bases aligning to TRBD1. Trimming removed 3 bases from V and 6 bases from J; junction bases left unmatched: 7. This CDR3 contains 15 residues. Germline V gene data show CDR1 as SGDLS and CDR2 as YYNGEE. The CDR3 sequence: CASSGAQTGDEKLFF. In DNA form, the CDR3 reads TGTGCCAGCAGCGGGGCCCAGACAGGGGATGAAAAACTGTTTTTT.

This clone appeared once. The CDR3 here is CAWSGQALNEKLFF. Written as DNA, the CDR3 is TGTGCCTGGAGCGGACAGGCCCTTAATGAAAAACTGTTTTTT. V gene TRBV30 combines with J gene TRBJ1-4, with 7 nucleotides matching TRBD1. V lost 3 bases to trimming and J lost 4 bases; unmatched junction nucleotides: 5. The V gene's germline CDR1 is GTSNPN and CDR2 SVGIG (reference sequence). This CDR3 region has 14 residues.

The chain is built from TRBV12-5 and TRBJ1-1; the match to TRBD1 covers 7 bases. The CDR3 covers 13 residues. J lost 8 bases, V lost 0 bases, and 3 bases had no gene match. Germline loops: CDR1 LGHNT, CDR2 FRNRAP. The CDR3 sequence: CASGLVQGTEAFF. Here the CDR3 DNA reads TGTGCTAGTGGTTTGGTACAGGGGACAGAAGCTTTCTTT.

The gene calls are TRBV5-5 and TRBJ2-7, with TRBD2 identical over 8 bases. The V gene's germline CDR1 is SGHKS and CDR2 YYEKEE (reference sequence). V lost 0 bases to trimming and J lost 4 bases; unmatched junction nucleotides: 6. The CDR3 loop spans 15 amino acids. This CDR3 reads CASSLAISGIYEQYF. CDR3 sequence (DNA): TGTGCCAGCAGCTTGGCTATTAGCGGGATATACGAGCAGTACTTC.

The chain combines TRBV5-6 with TRBJ2-5, with unresolved D. Trimming stripped 2 bases from V and 4 bases from J, with 15 bases between. Germline V lookup: CDR1 SGHDT, CDR2 YYEEEE. This CDR3 region has 15 residues. The CDR3 DNA reads as TGTGCCAGCAGCTTATCGGTGCGGACGGTAGAGACCCAGTACTTC. Protein product: CASSLSVRTVETQYF.

This chain links TRBV5-1 with TRBJ2-1, with D uncertain. The V end was cut by 4 bases, the J end by 5 bases, with 7 bases between. This CDR3 contains 12 residues. Germline values: CDR1 SGHRS, CDR2 YFSETQ. The DNA for the CDR3 is TGCGCCAGCAGCCCGACACACAATGAGCAGTTCTTC. Translation: CASSPTHNEQFF.

This clone was found once. This sequence joins TRBV18 and TRBJ2-3; 9 nucleotides line up with TRBD1. The V and J ends lost 6 bases and 3 bases, in that order; junction bases with no gene match: 7. Germline V CDR1 and CDR2: KGHSH, LQKENI. The CDR3 length is 15 residues. In DNA, the CDR3 is TGTGCCAGCTCGTCGGGACAGGGTGGGACAGATACGCAGTATTTT. Amino acid sequence: CASSSGQGGTDTQYF.

In nucleotides, the CDR3 is TGTGCTAGTGGTTTGTGGGTCTACGAGCAGTACTTC. Translation: CASGLWVYEQYF. The chain combines TRBV12-5 with TRBJ2-7; D is undetermined. The V gene's germline CDR1 is LGHNT and CDR2 FRNRAP. Trimming took off 2 bases at V and 3 bases at J, with 5 bases between the two ends. The CDR3 totals 12 residues.

The gene calls are TRBV2 and TRBJ1-2; D perhaps matches TRBD1 (5 bases). Germline CDR1 reads SNHLY; CDR2 reads FYNNEI. V lost 6 bases and J lost 4, with 9 bases in between. This CDR3 region has 12 residues. The CDR3, as DNA: TGTGCCAGCAGACAGGTCGTCTATGGCTACACCTTC. Protein sequence: CASRQVVYGYTF. Complete variable domain (other parts from reference TRBV2 and TRBJ1-2): EPEVTQTPSHQVTQMGQEVILRCVPISNHLYFYWYRQILGQKVEFLVSFYNNEISEKSEIFDDQFSVERPDGSNFTLKIRSTKLEDSAMYFCASRQVVYGYTFGSGTRLTVV.

This clone was counted a few times. This chain uses TRBV6-1 with TRBJ1-5; TRBD1 matches at 7 bases. Trimming removed 5 bases from V and 6 bases from J; junction bases left unmatched: 10. The CDR3 has 15 amino acids. Germline V gives CDR1 MNHNS, CDR2 SASEGT. This CDR3 is CASSWDSGNRQPQHF. The CDR3 bases are TGTGCCAGCAGTTGGGACAGTGGGAATCGTCAGCCCCAGCATTTT.

V is TRBV5-4 and J is TRBJ1-2, with D unclear. In germline, CDR1 is SGHNT, CDR2 YYREEE (reference sequence). Trimming removed 5 bases at V and 4 bases at J, with 9 bases between. The CDR3 runs to 12 residues. DNA for the CDR3: TGTGCCAGCAGGGTGGTCGGCTATGGCTACACCTTC. Translated: CASRVVGYGYTF.

This clone has only a few counts. This chain joins TRBV14 and TRBJ1-1; TRBD1 aligns across 9 bases. The V gene end was trimmed by 4 bases and the J gene end by 4 bases; junction bases not matched to a gene: 4. Per the germline V gene, CDR1 is SGHDN and CDR2 is FVKESK. The CDR3 extends over 14 amino acids. CDR3 in amino acids: CASSRMTGGTEAFF. The CDR3 region has the DNA TGTGCCAGCAGCCGGATGACAGGGGGCACTGAAGCTTTCTTT. The full variable domain, completed using reference TRBV14 and TRBJ1-1, is EAGVTQFPSHSVIEKGQTVTLRCDPISGHDNLYWYRRVMGKEIKFLLHFVKESKQDESGMPNNRFLAERTGGTYSTLKVQPAELEDSGVYFCASSRMTGGTEAFFGQGTRLTVV.

The CDR3 reads CASSAGNGYTF. The CDR3 nucleotides are TGTGCCAGCAGTGCCGGTAATGGCTACACCTTC. The chain uses TRBV6-4 and TRBJ1-2; no clear D. Germline CDR1 is MRHNA and CDR2 is SNTAGT. Trimming removed 4 bases from V and 6 bases from J, with 6 bases in between. The CDR3 is made up of 11 amino acids.